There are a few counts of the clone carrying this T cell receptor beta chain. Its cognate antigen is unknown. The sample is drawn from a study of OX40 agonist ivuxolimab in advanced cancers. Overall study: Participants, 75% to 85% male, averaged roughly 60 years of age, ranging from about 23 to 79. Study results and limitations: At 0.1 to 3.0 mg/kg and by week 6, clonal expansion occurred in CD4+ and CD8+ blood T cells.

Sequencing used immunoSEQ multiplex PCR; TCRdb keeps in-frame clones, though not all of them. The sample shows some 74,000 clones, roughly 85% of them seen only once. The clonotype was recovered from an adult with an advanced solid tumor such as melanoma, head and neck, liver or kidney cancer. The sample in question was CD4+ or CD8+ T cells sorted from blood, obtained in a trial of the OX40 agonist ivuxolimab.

CDR3 bases: TGTGCCAGCAGTAGACAGGCTGATAATTCACCCCTCCACTTT. It specifies CASSRQADNSPLHF. The gene calls are TRBV7-9 and TRBJ1-6, with TRBD1 as a possible D gene (6 bases). Germline V gives CDR1 SEHNR, CDR2 FQNEAQ (reference sequence). The CDR3 is 14 residues long. V shed 6 bases and J shed 5 bases, with 11 bases lying between them.